The 16 T cell receptor beta chains given below trace back to one sample, sequenced in a study of graft-versus-host responses after intestinal transplantation. These receptors' antigens are unknown. Here immunoSEQ multiplex PCR was the method, and the copy in TCRdb shows in-frame clones only, minus some. The sample contains 80,000 to 100,000 clones, around 91% of which appear only once. The source was unstimulated CD4+ T cells sorted from spleen or lymph node cells, collected before transplant. These receptors all come from a human donor who was the organ donor for an intestinal transplant.

This chain links TRBV7-3 with TRBJ2-1, with a weak D call TRBD2 (6 bases). The germline V gene has CDR1 SGHTA and CDR2 FQGTGA. V lost 1 base and J lost 5, with 15 bases in between. CDR3 length: 16 amino acids. This CDR3 is CASSLMSGVGNNEQFF. The DNA for the CDR3 is TGTGCCAGCAGCTTAATGTCGGGGGTGGGGAACAATGAGCAGTTCTTC.

The chain joins TRBV30 to TRBJ1-2, with D possibly TRBD1 on 5 matching bases. The germline CDR1 and CDR2 sequences are GTSNPN and SVGIG (reference sequence). This CDR3 comprises 13 residues. Deletions cut 0 bases from V and 7 bases from J, with 12 bases between. Here the CDR3 reads CAWSVLSGGGYTF. Written as DNA, the CDR3 is TGTGCCTGGAGTGTACTGTCGGGGGGTGGCTACACCTTC.

The CDR3 loop reads CASSIPGRTPRGAFF. The CDR3 DNA reads as TGTGCCAGTAGTATCCCCGGACGGACCCCCCGGGGAGCTTTCTTT. The V and J genes are TRBV19 and TRBJ1-1; D gene unclear. V gave up 3 bases and J gave up 10 bases, with 21 bases separating them. Germline V gene sequence: CDR1 LNHDA, CDR2 SQIVND (reference sequence). This CDR3 is 15 amino acids long.

The rearrangement joins TRBV27 to TRBJ2-3, with TRBD2 identical over 11 bases. The CDR3 loop spans 19 amino acids. Losses at the gene ends were 8 bases for V and 3 bases for J; bases not matched to a gene: 19. CDR1 and CDR2 (germline): MNHEY, SMNVEV (reference sequence). The CDR3 loop reads CASGNRGRLAGLETDTQYF. CDR3 nucleotide sequence: TGTGCCAGCGGGAATAGGGGGAGACTAGCGGGGTTGGAAACAGATACGCAGTATTTT.

The chain links TRBV19 to TRBJ2-4; TRBD2 matches 8 bases. Unmatched junction bases numbered 3, after V lost 1 base and J lost 7 bases. The length of the CDR3 is 14 residues. Germline loops: CDR1 LNHDA, CDR2 SQIVND (reference sequence). CDR3 sequence (DNA): TGTGCCAGTAGTATAGCGGGGGGGGTGAACATTCAGTACTTC. Translated: CASSIAGGVNIQYF.

The chain joins TRBV5-4 to TRBJ2-7; TRBD2 matches at 14 bases. V lost 3 bases, J lost 0 bases, and 5 bases stayed unmatched. The CDR3 length is 17 residues. The germline gives CDR1 SGHNT, CDR2 YYREEE (reference sequence). The CDR3 region has the DNA TGTGCCAGCAGCTCCGGGACTAGCGGGAGACGCTCCTACGAGCAGTACTTC. It codes for CASSSGTSGRRSYEQYF. Complete variable domain (other parts from reference TRBV5-4 and TRBJ2-7): ETGVTQSPTHLIKTRGQQVTLRCSSQSGHNTVSWYQQALGQGPQFIFQYYREEENGRGNFPPRFSGLQFPNYSSELNVNALELDDSALYLCASSSGTSGRRSYEQYFGPGTRLTVT.

The chain's CDR3 is CASSPGANQPQHF. The CDR3 bases are TGTGCCAGCTCGCCAGGGGCTAATCAGCCCCAGCATTTT. The V and J genes are TRBV7-3 and TRBJ1-5; D is perhaps TRBD1 (6 bases). This CDR3 is built from 13 residues. Trimming pared 8 bases from V and 4 bases from J, leaving 12 bases between. Per the germline V gene, CDR1 is SGHTA and CDR2 is FQGTGA.

J is TRBJ1-2 and V is TRBV19, with 10 bases identical to TRBD1. This CDR3 contains 14 residues. Germline trimming cut 4 bases from V and 1 base from J; bases unmatched to any gene: 0. From germline, CDR1 is LNHDA and CDR2 SQIVND (reference sequence). Written as DNA, the CDR3 is TGTGCCAGTAGTAGGACAGGGGGTAACTATGGCTACACCTTC. Its protein is CASSRTGGNYGYTF.

This clone was counted a few times. This sequence joins TRBV19 and TRBJ2-7; D perhaps matches TRBD2 (6 bases). The CDR3 has 12 residues. V was pared by 3 bases and J by 8 bases, with 11 bases between. Germline V gene data show CDR1 as LNHDA and CDR2 as SQIVND (reference sequence). As DNA, the CDR3 is TGTGCCAGTAGTATCTTCGGGGGACAGCAGTACTTC. Translating gives CASSIFGGQQYF. Supplemented by reference TRBV19 and TRBJ2-7, the full variable domain reads DGGITQSPKYLFRKEGQNVTLSCEQNLNHDAMYWYRQDPGQGLRLIYYSQIVNDFQKGDIAEGYSVSREKKESFPLTVTSAQKNPTAFYLCASSIFGGQQYFGPGTRLTVT.

V usage is TRBV18 and J usage is TRBJ1-5; D unresolved. The CDR3 is made up of 16 amino acids. Germline CDR1 reads KGHSH; CDR2 reads LQKENI. Trimming left V 6 bases short and J 1 base short, with 16 bases between. CDR3 protein: CASSPGPKMSNQPQHF. For the CDR3, the DNA is TGTGCCAGCTCCCCGGGTCCTAAAATGAGCAATCAGCCCCAGCATTTT.

The chain recombines TRBV7-2 with TRBJ2-6, with 7 positions matching TRBD1. CDR1 is SGHTA and CDR2 is FQGNSA in the germline V gene. Trimming at V came to 2 bases and at J to 0 bases, leaving 10 bases not matched to a gene. The CDR3 loop spans 19 amino acids. The CDR3 DNA reads as TGTGCCAGCAGCTTACTCCGACAGGGCAGGGGCTCTGGGGCCAACGTCCTGACTTTC. It translates to CASSLLRQGRGSGANVLTF. The whole variable domain, filled in from reference TRBV7-2 and TRBJ2-6, reads GAGVSQSPSNKVTEKGKDVELRCDPISGHTALYWYRQSLGQGLEFLIYFQGNSAPDKSGLPSDRFSAERTGGSVSTLTIQRTQQEDSAVYLCASSLLRQGRGSGANVLTFGAGSRLTVL.

CDR3 nucleotide sequence: TGTGCCAGTAGTATAACAGGAGGGGTGCATCAGCCCCAGCATTTT. This translates into CASSITGGVHQPQHF. The chain links TRBV19 to TRBJ1-5; tentatively, D is TRBD1 (5 bases). In germline, CDR1 is LNHDA, CDR2 SQIVND (reference sequence). This CDR3 spans 15 amino acids. V was trimmed by 2 bases and J by 5 bases, leaving 13 bases between them.

This chain links TRBV5-6 with TRBJ1-2, with D possibly matching TRBD1 (6 bases). CDR1 SGHDT and CDR2 YYEEEE come from the germline V gene. The V and J ends lost 3 bases and 5 bases respectively, with 17 bases between them. The CDR3 is made up of 15 amino acids. The CDR3 DNA is TGTGCCAGCAGCTACGGACAGTCCGCAGCGTATGGCTACACCTTC. Protein: CASSYGQSAAYGYTF.

The chain carries TRBV4-2 and TRBJ2-7; the match to TRBD1 covers 10 bases. After removal of 0 bases from V and 4 bases from J, the junction contained 9 bases not matched to a gene. Germline lookup yields CDR1 LGHNA and CDR2 YNFKEQ. The CDR3 sequence is 17 residues long. The CDR3 sequence: CASSQEFQGQGMYEQYF. CDR3 nucleotide sequence: TGTGCCAGCAGCCAAGAGTTCCAGGGACAGGGGATGTACGAGCAGTACTTC.

The chain combines TRBV28 with TRBJ1-2; TRBD1 matches 7 bases. Losses at the gene ends were 5 bases for V and 2 bases for J; bases not matched to a gene: 14. The germline gives CDR1 MDHEN, CDR2 SYDVKM. CDR3 length: 17 amino acids. CDR3 sequence (DNA): TGTGCCAGCAGTGTCGTGGGGACAGAGGGGGAAAACTATGGCTACACCTTC. Protein: CASSVVGTEGENYGYTF.

The chain carries TRBV27 and TRBJ2-3, with a weak D call TRBD1 (5 bases). The CDR3 runs 15 residues. The V gene lost 2 bases and the J gene lost 1 base, with 10 bases spanning the gap. Germline V CDR1 and CDR2: MNHEY, SMNVEV (reference sequence). The CDR3 DNA is TGTGCCAGCAGTTTAAGGGGTTCCCGCACAGATACGCAGTATTTT. It specifies CASSLRGSRTDTQYF.